The 6 T cell receptor beta chains presented below share a single source sample, sequenced in a study of T cell responses to AZD1222 COVID-19 vaccine. Clones were read by immunoSEQ multiplex PCR, and TCRdb kept only the in-frame ones, dropping some. Of 150,000 to 200,000 clones detected, 90% to 95% appear once; the ten largest clones hold around 1%. Sample: peripheral blood, taken 28 days after the second AZD1222 dose. Source of these receptors: an adult who received the AZD1222 COVID-19 vaccine.

The chain carries TRBV18 and TRBJ1-1; D gene unclear. Trimming took off 0 bases at V and 7 bases at J, with 12 bases between the two ends. The germline gives CDR1 KGHSH, CDR2 LQKENI. This CDR3 contains 14 residues. The DNA for the CDR3 is TGTGCCAGCTCACCACCGTCAGTTCTCGGTGAAGCTTTCTTT. Protein: CASSPPSVLGEAFF.

In this sample, this clone turned up once. The chain recombines TRBV6-5 with TRBJ2-5, with TRBD2 as a possible D gene (6 bases). Germline V gene data show CDR1 as MNHEY and CDR2 as SVGAGI. V lost 8 bases to trimming and J lost 4 bases, with 14 bases between them. The CDR3 is 13 amino acids. DNA of the CDR3: TGTGCCAGCGCTAAACCCGGGGGAGAGACCCAGTACTTC. Protein: CASAKPGGETQYF.

CDR3 sequence (DNA): TGCAGTGCTAGTGTACAACTTACATCTGAAGCTTTCTTT. Residues: CSASVQLTSEAFF. The chain carries TRBV20-1 and TRBJ1-1; no clear D gene. V was shortened by 3 bases and J by 6 bases, with 14 bases between the two germline ends. The CDR3 is 13 residues long. The V gene's germline CDR1 is DFQATT and CDR2 SNEGSKA (reference sequence).

The rearrangement joins TRBV30 to TRBJ1-5, with TRBD1 matching over 10 bases. V lost 3 bases to trimming and J lost 2 bases; unmatched junction nucleotides: 4. The CDR3 is 15 residues long. Germline loops: CDR1 GTSNPN, CDR2 SVGIG (reference sequence). The CDR3 DNA sequence: TGTGCCTGGAGACACGGGACAGGGGGCAATCAGCCCCAGCATTTT. Protein product: CAWRHGTGGNQPQHF.

V gene TRBV19 combines with J gene TRBJ2-7; TRBD2 might be the D (7 bases). Trimming took 6 bases from V and 2 from J, leaving 14 bases between them. Germline CDR1 LNHDA, CDR2 SQIVND (reference sequence). The CDR3 has 14 residues. The CDR3 DNA reads as TGTGCCAGTAGCATGGGCGGGGGCCCCTACGAGCAGTACTTC. Translating gives CASSMGGGPYEQYF.

This rearrangement joins TRBV4-3 to TRBJ1-2, with 7 bases lining up with TRBD1. CDR1 and CDR2 (germline): LGHNA, YSLEER. The CDR3 length is 14 residues. V was pared by 5 bases and J by 7 bases, with 10 bases of the junction left unmatched. The CDR3 loop reads CASSTTGVEGGYTF. The CDR3 DNA sequence: TGCGCCAGCAGCACCACAGGGGTGGAAGGTGGCTACACCTTC.